What follows are 5 T cell receptor beta chains derived from one specimen sequenced in a study of blood T cell repertoires in COVID-19 (dated by TCRdb to the early 2020s). Library preparation used the immunoSEQ multiplex PCR assay. TCRdb retrieved this table from immuneACCESS and kept in-frame rearrangements only. Not all clones are present; in checked studies, unresolved V genes account for under half, and no reason is known for the remainder. This sample holds 62,000 or so clones; around nine tenths were observed only once. About 2.3% of the sample lies in the top ten. The sequencing sample was made of peripheral blood. The origin of the receptors is a human donor in a cohort sampled during active COVID-19.

The V call is TRBV7-2, the J call TRBJ2-7; 8 nucleotides line up with TRBD2. Trimming took 2 bases from V and 3 from J; bases not matched to a gene: 6. The CDR3 has 15 residues. Germline V lookup: CDR1 SGHTA, CDR2 FQGNSA. CDR3 bases: TGTGCCAGCAGCTTACTCGCGGGAGGTATCTACGAGCAGTACTTC. This translates into CASSLLAGGIYEQYF.

The table lists this clone with a few counts. The chain links TRBV5-4 to TRBJ2-7; D is perhaps TRBD2 (6 bases). The CDR3 loop spans 15 amino acids. Germline assignment: CDR1 SGHNT and CDR2 YYREEE (reference sequence). V was clipped by 6 bases and J by 5 bases, with 21 bases between them. CDR3 sequence (DNA): TGTGCCAGCACCGATTCGGGGGTCAACGTCCACGAGCAGTACTTC. It is translated as CASTDSGVNVHEQYF.

The rearrangement joins TRBV5-1 to TRBJ1-1; TRBD1 might be the D (5 bases). Trimming shortened V by 0 bases and J by 10 bases, and 10 bases separated the two germline ends. In germline, CDR1 is SGHRS, CDR2 YFSETQ. CDR3 length: 12 residues. CDR3 sequence (DNA): TGCGCCAGCAGCTTGGGGGGCTCCGGAGCTTTCTTT. Its translation: CASSLGGSGAFF. Filled out from reference TRBV5-1 and TRBJ1-1, the complete variable domain reads KAGVTQTPRYLIKTRGQQVTLSCSPISGHRSVSWYQQTPGQGLQFLFEYFSETQRNKGNFPGRFSGRQFSNSRSEMNVSTLELGDSALYLCASSLGGSGAFFGQGTRLTVV.

V and J are TRBV5-6 and TRBJ1-1, with 9 bases aligning to TRBD1. Germline trimming cut 5 bases from V and 7 bases from J; bases unmatched to any gene: 9. The CDR3 is 14 amino acids. Germline V CDR1 and CDR2: SGHDT, YYEEEE. CDR3 amino acids: CASRHVDRGVEAFF. DNA of the CDR3: TGTGCCAGCAGGCATGTGGACAGGGGTGTTGAAGCTTTCTTT.

The V gene is TRBV21-1, the J gene TRBJ2-7; no DNA check was done on the table's D call, TRBD2. TRBV21-1 is recorded as a pseudogene. This CDR3 contains 11 residues. The CDR3 sequence: CASSKRYEQYF. In nucleotides, the CDR3 is TGTGCCAGCAGCAAACGTTACGAGCAGTACTTC.